The sequence of this T cell receptor (beta chain) was determined in a study of blood T cell repertoires in COVID-19. TCRdb's table, derived via immunoSEQ multiplex PCR, lists solely in-frame clones and lacks some. The sample has around 58,000 clones; 91% are singletons. The V gene lost 7 bases and the J gene lost 3 bases, with 10 bases spanning the gap. This CDR3 spans 13 amino acids. Germline CDR1 reads SNHLY; CDR2 reads FYNNEI. Sequencing was carried out using peripheral blood. The clonotype was recovered from a woman aged 55-69 years with active or convalescent COVID-19. The rearrangement uses TRBV2 and TRBJ2-1; the D is unclear. CDR3 sequence (DNA): TGTGCCAGCACTCCAAACTACTACAATGAGCAGTTCTTC. Translation: CASTPNYYNEQFF.